This T cell receptor (beta chain) came from a study of CXCR3-negative and CXCR3-positive naive CD8 T cells. Points from the study as a whole: TRB CDR3s of CXCR3-positive naive cells were more hydrophobic than those of CXCR3-negative naive cells.

Turning to this clonotype: Its specificity is not known.

The libraries of TRB cDNA were prepared using 5' RACE with UMI labels. One entry per CDR3 protein, without DNA, is what TCRdb gives after re-calling the 5' RACE reads. The sample data list about 120,000 distinct CDR3 sequences. The CDR3 is made up of 17 amino acids. CDR1 and CDR2 (germline): SNHLY, FYNNEI. The chain uses TRBV2 and TRBJ2-3; checking the TCRdb D call of TRBD2 is not possible without DNA. This clonotype was sampled from a human donor in good health. Some clones in this sample may be carry-over from other donors' samples. Input material: naive CXCR3+ CD8+ T cells from blood. The subset was: CD45RO-CCR7+CD27+CD95- naive CD8+ T cells expressing CXCR3 (TNR3+). The CDR3 sequence is CASSAGLYEGGEDTQYF.